The 11 T cell receptor beta chains reported below all come from one sample, sequenced in a study of T cells in localized non-small cell lung cancer. Sequencing was performed with immunoSEQ multiplex PCR; in TCRdb, only in-frame clones are kept and a portion is missing. The sample lists 25,000 or so clones; about 87% were seen once. Sample: peripheral blood, taken before any cancer treatment. These TCRs come from a male donor older than 55 with stage I lung adenocarcinoma.

This clone occurred a few times. The V call is TRBV5-5, the J call TRBJ1-2; perhaps TRBD1 as D (6 bases). There are 15 residues in the CDR3. V was clipped by 5 bases and J by 6 bases, with 20 bases between them. Germline loops: CDR1 SGHKS, CDR2 YYEKEE (reference sequence). CDR3 sequence reads: CASSQNPSGGDGYTF. The CDR3, as DNA: TGTGCCAGCAGTCAGAACCCTTCGGGGGGCGATGGCTACACCTTC.

This clone appeared a single time. The J gene is TRBJ2-3, the V gene TRBV7-3; 10 bases line up with TRBD2. Germline CDR1 and CDR2: SGHTA and FQGTGA. V trimming: 5 bases; J trimming: 6 bases; junction bases outside the gene matches: 11. This CDR3 contains 16 residues. Here the CDR3 reads CASSPRLAGGADTQYF. The CDR3 DNA is TGTGCCAGCAGCCCCAGACTAGCGGGCGGGGCGGATACGCAGTATTTT.

Only one count was recorded for this clone. The chain combines TRBV10-3 with TRBJ1-2; D ambiguous. The germline V gene encodes CDR1 ENHRY and CDR2 SYGVKD. V was pared by 2 bases and J by 2 bases, with 12 bases between. The CDR3 length is 15 residues. CDR3 sequence: CAISETWTGNYGYTF. CDR3 sequence (DNA): TGTGCCATCAGTGAGACCTGGACGGGGAACTATGGCTACACCTTC.

The CDR3, as DNA: TGCGCCAGCAGCTTTACGAGCGGGACAGGGGGGAACGAGCAGTACTTC. Residues: CASSFTSGTGGNEQYF. The chain is built from TRBV5-1 and TRBJ2-7; 11 nucleotides agree with TRBD1. V dropped 2 bases and J dropped 5; count of bases not matched to a gene: 9. Germline CDR1 SGHRS, CDR2 YFSETQ. This CDR3 has 16 amino acids.

The rearrangement uses TRBV19 and TRBJ2-5, with D possibly matching TRBD1 (6 bases). Trimming shortened V by 8 bases and J by 4 bases, and 17 bases separated the two germline ends. The CDR3 runs 14 residues. The V gene's germline CDR1 is LNHDA and CDR2 SQIVND (reference sequence). The CDR3 reads CASGNRGNRETQYF. CDR3 coding DNA: TGTGCCAGTGGGAATAGGGGGAATCGAGAGACCCAGTACTTC.

In nucleotides, the CDR3 is TGTGCCAGCAGTTTCGGGCAGGGGGAAAGTTCACCCCTCCACTTT. It encodes CASSFGQGESSPLHF. The V and J genes are TRBV28 and TRBJ1-6; 7 positions agree with TRBD1. The CDR3 has 15 residues. Trimming cost V 3 bases and J 9 bases; bases outside gene matches: 8. The germline V gene encodes CDR1 MDHEN and CDR2 SYDVKM.

This clone was picked up a small number of times. V is TRBV18 and J is TRBJ2-1, with D unresolved. V lost 0 bases to trimming and J lost 0 bases, with 12 bases between them. Germline CDR1 reads KGHSH; CDR2 reads LQKENI. CDR3 length: 17 residues. The chain's CDR3 is CASSPPLSTSSYNEQFF. The CDR3 region has the DNA TGTGCCAGCTCACCACCCTTGTCAACGAGCTCCTACAATGAGCAGTTCTTC.

This chain joins TRBV5-1 and TRBJ1-1; 7 positions agree with TRBD1. CDR1 and CDR2 from the germline V gene are SGHRS and YFSETQ. V was pared by 0 bases and J by 0 bases, with 5 bases of the junction left unmatched. The CDR3 consists of 16 residues. The CDR3 nucleotides read TGCGCCAGCAGCTTGGTCGGACAGGCTCTGAACACTGAAGCTTTCTTT. Its translation is CASSLVGQALNTEAFF.

The V gene is TRBV30, the J gene TRBJ2-7, with a tentative D call TRBD1 (6 bases). CDR1 and CDR2 from the germline V gene are GTSNPN and SVGIG (reference sequence). Trimming pared 4 bases from V and 13 bases from J, leaving 17 bases between. The CDR3 loop spans 11 amino acids. CDR3 sequence: CAWMTGRVSYF. The DNA for the CDR3 is TGTGCCTGGATGACAGGTCGGGTCTCATACTTC.

This clone has only one observation. The chain employs TRBV4-1 and TRBJ2-7, with TRBD1 identical over 8 bases. Germline CDR1 and CDR2: MGHRA and YSYEKL. After removal of 2 bases from V and 2 bases from J, the junction contained 5 bases not matched to a gene. The CDR3 has 15 residues. The CDR3 loop reads CASSQPTGVTYEQYF. In DNA, the CDR3 is TGCGCCAGCAGCCAACCGACAGGGGTTACCTACGAGCAGTACTTC.

CDR3 region: CASSLGQGGPSPLHF. For the CDR3, the DNA is TGTGCCAGCAGCCTGGGACAGGGAGGCCCTTCACCCCTCCACTTT. The chain combines TRBV5-4 with TRBJ1-6; 9 nucleotides agree with TRBD1. Per the germline V gene, CDR1 is SGHNT and CDR2 is YYREEE (reference sequence). V was clipped by 4 bases and J by 9 bases; unmatched bases: 8. The CDR3 consists of 15 residues. Full variable domain (missing parts from reference TRBV5-4 and TRBJ1-6): ETGVTQSPTHLIKTRGQQVTLRCSSQSGHNTVSWYQQALGQGPQFIFQYYREEENGRGNFPPRFSGLQFPNYSSELNVNALELDDSALYLCASSLGQGGPSPLHFGNGTRLTVT.